The 5 T cell receptor beta chains reported below all come from one sample, sequenced in a study of T cells after yellow fever vaccination (dated by TCRdb to about 2019). Preparation of the library involved 5' RACE. Sequenced on an Illumina NovaSeq 6000. TCRdb reworked the public reads: Q25 trimming with fastp, MiXCR clone assembly, productive beta chains retained. Rows with one shared CDR3 protein collapse into an entry with the most common genes and DNA. The sample table contains roughly 330,000 distinct CDR3 sequences; only one count was recorded for 3% to 4.5% of them. 24% of the sample is taken by the ten largest. The treatment or condition label, as the study defines it: live attenuated yellow fever vaccine strain. This material consisted of PBMCs, taken 5 days after the yellow fever booster vaccination. These TCRs come from a young man who received the YFV17D yellow fever vaccine.

This clonotype was counted a few times. The V and J genes are TRBV5-1 and TRBJ1-5; TRBD1 matches at 9 bases. The CDR3 has 16 amino acids. Germline V gene lookup returns CDR1 SGHRS and CDR2 YFSETQ. V dropped 0 bases and J dropped 6; count of bases not matched to a gene: 7. Here the CDR3 DNA reads TGCGCCAGCAGCTTGGATGGGGACAGGGAGGGTCAGCCCCAGCATTTT. Its translation: CASSLDGDREGQPQHF.

The chain combines TRBV7-8 with TRBJ2-5; 8 bases are shared with TRBD2. The CDR3 contains 19 residues. V trimming: 2 bases; J trimming: 5 bases; junction bases outside the gene matches: 19. CDR1 is SGHVS, CDR2 FQNEAQ, per germline. The CDR3 bases are TGTGCCAGCAGCTTAACCAGCTCGAATCTAGCGGGCCCGGGGGAGACCCAGTACTTC. Translated: CASSLTSSNLAGPGETQYF.

This clonotype was observed a handful of times. The rearrangement joins TRBV7-9 to TRBJ2-2; D is unresolved. The ends were cut back, 0 bases at V and 2 bases at J, with 4 bases in the middle. CDR1 is SEHNR, CDR2 FQNEAQ, per germline (reference sequence). The CDR3 is 14 amino acids. In nucleotides, the CDR3 is TGTGCCAGCAGCTTAGCTGATAACACCGGGGAGCTGTTTTTT. Translated: CASSLADNTGELFF. Complete variable domain (other parts from reference TRBV7-9 and TRBJ2-2): DTGVSQNPRHKITKRGQNVTFRCDPISEHNRLYWYRQTLGQGPEFLTYFQNEAQLEKSRLLSDRFSAERPKGSFSTLEIQRTEQGDSAMYLCASSLADNTGELFFGEGSRLTVL.

This clonotype has only a few counts. The genes are TRBV4-3 and TRBJ1-4; possibly TRBD1 for D (6 bases). The V gene lost 0 bases and the J gene lost 5 bases, with 10 bases spanning the gap. The CDR3 consists of 15 residues. CDR1 LGHNA and CDR2 YSLEER come from the germline V gene. The CDR3 loop is CASSQEGGWNEKLFF. The CDR3 DNA sequence: TGCGCCAGCAGCCAAGAGGGGGGCTGGAATGAAAAACTGTTTTTT.

This chain connects TRBV6-5 to TRBJ2-3; 11 nucleotides match TRBD2. The germline CDR1 and CDR2 sequences are MNHEY and SVGAGI. This CDR3 is 18 amino acids long. V lost 0 bases, J lost 2 bases, and 7 bases stayed unmatched. Here the CDR3 reads CASSYSLPSGRITDTQYF. CDR3 DNA sequence: TGTGCCAGCAGTTACTCGCTTCCTAGCGGGAGGATCACAGATACGCAGTATTTT.